The 21 T cell receptor beta chains below all came from one sample that was sequenced in a study of blood T cells in healthy people across ages. The authors ran a second PCR of about 6 to 11 cycles using a sample-barcoded 5' primer and a J-beta primer mix. TCRdb ran MiXCR on the 5' RACE reads and lists one entry per CDR3 protein. The sample holds about 1.8 million distinct CDR3 sequences, about 49% seen once. Sequences were obtained from blood. These receptors originate from a woman aged 40 to 50 in good health.

The chain employs TRBV2 and TRBJ2-4, with D possibly being TRBD1 (6 bases). The V end lost 8 bases, the J end lost 5 bases, and 13 bases lay between the germline ends. Per the germline V gene, CDR1 is SNHLY and CDR2 is FYNNEI. The CDR3 consists of 13 residues. CDR3 sequence (DNA): TGTGCCAGCGGGGATAAGGGGGAAAACATTCAGTACTTC. This codes for CASGDKGENIQYF. The variable domain in full, completed from reference TRBV2 and TRBJ2-4, reads EPEVTQTPSHQVTQMGQEVILRCVPISNHLYFYWYRQILGQKVEFLVSFYNNEISEKSEIFDDQFSVERPDGSNFTLKIRSTKLEDSAMYFCASGDKGENIQYFGAGTRLSVL.

V and J are TRBV20-1 and TRBJ2-3, with D maybe TRBD1 (5 bases). Germline CDR1 and CDR2: DFQATT and SNEGSKA (reference sequence). CDR3 length: 15 residues. V lost 4 bases, J lost 2 bases, and 16 bases lay in between. The CDR3 region is CSAKRDSSSTDTQYF. The CDR3, as DNA: TGCAGTGCTAAGCGCGACAGCTCTTCCACAGATACGCAGTATTTT.

J is TRBJ2-5 and V is TRBV23-1; 7 nucleotides match TRBD1. The DNA end is more similar to TRBJ2-1, so the J call may be wrong. TRBV23-1 is identified as an open reading frame with a role that is uncertain. CDR3 length: 16 residues. The CDR3 DNA reads TGCGCCAGCAGTCAACCCCCGTGGACAGGCCAAGAGACCCAGTTCTTC. Its translation: CASSQPPWTGQETQFF.

The chain employs TRBV14 and TRBJ1-6; 7 bases agree with TRBD1. The trim removed 6 bases at V and 9 bases at J, leaving 8 bases unmatched. Germline loops: CDR1 SGHDN, CDR2 FVKESK. The CDR3 runs 14 residues. The CDR3 region is CASSHQGVISPLHF. In nucleotides, the CDR3 is TGTGCCAGCAGTCACCAGGGGGTTATTTCACCCCTCCACTTT.

V usage is TRBV27 and J usage is TRBJ1-2; the match to TRBD1 covers 8 bases. Trimming removed 5 bases from V and 7 bases from J; junction bases left unmatched: 12. There are 15 residues in the CDR3. CDR1 is MNHEY, CDR2 SMNVEV, per germline (reference sequence). CDR3 sequence (DNA): TGTGCCAGCAGTCCCTCGACAGGGGTAGTGGGTGGCTACACCTTC. Its translation: CASSPSTGVVGGYTF.

This clonotype was detected a few times. The chain has TRBV6-5 and TRBJ1-6; 7 positions match TRBD1. Germline CDR1 MNHEY, CDR2 SVGAGI. This CDR3 spans 16 amino acids. V dropped 0 bases and J dropped 6; count of bases not matched to a gene: 5. CDR3 residues: CASSYSWDSPNSPLHF. CDR3 bases: TGTGCCAGCAGTTACTCATGGGACAGTCCTAATTCACCCCTCCACTTT.

The rearrangement joins TRBV28 to TRBJ2-1, with D perhaps TRBD1 (6 bases). From germline, CDR1 is MDHEN and CDR2 SYDVKM. The CDR3 extends over 15 amino acids. V gave up 8 bases and J gave up 2 bases, with 16 bases separating them. CDR3 protein: CASYPGAITYNEQFF. CDR3 bases: TGTGCCAGCTATCCAGGGGCGATTACCTACAATGAGCAGTTCTTC.

This clonotype was detected only a few times. The chain uses TRBV9 and TRBJ2-5; 9 bases agree with TRBD1. The J call is uncertain, as TRBJ2-7 better fits the DNA end. The CDR3 runs to 14 residues. Germline lookup yields CDR1 SGDLS and CDR2 YYNGEE. This CDR3 reads CASSVNRGPYEQYF. CDR3 coding DNA: TGTGCCAGCAGCGTTAACAGGGGGCCCTACGAGCAGTACTTC.

This chain uses TRBV6-2 or TRBV6-3 with TRBJ2-5; 10 nucleotides align to TRBD2. The CDR3 covers 16 residues. The V gene's germline CDR1 is MNHEY and CDR2 SVGEGT. The trim removed 5 bases at V and 3 bases at J, leaving 9 bases unmatched. The CDR3 sequence is CASSVGLAAAKETQYF. The CDR3 DNA reads as TGTGCCAGCAGTGTCGGACTAGCGGCTGCTAAAGAGACCCAGTACTTC.

The V gene is TRBV27, the J gene TRBJ2-5, with 11 nucleotides matching TRBD2. The last part of the DNA fits TRBJ2-7 better; the J call may be wrong. This CDR3 region has 17 residues. Germline-derived CDR1 and CDR2 are MNHEY and SMNVEV (reference sequence). The DNA for the CDR3 is TGTGCCAGCAGTTTTATCGACGCTAGCGGGGGGCCCCACGAGCAGTACTTC. Amino acids: CASSFIDASGGPHEQYF.

With respect to this clonotype: The conserved phenylalanine or tryptophan normally closing the CDR3 is absent here, so this likely arose from a read error. The chain couples TRBV7-9 to TRBJ2-5; D unresolved. Germline V gives CDR1 SEHNR, CDR2 FQNEAQ (reference sequence). Trimming stripped 7 bases from V and 4 bases from J, with 19 bases between. CDR3 length equals 15 residues. The CDR3 nucleotides read TGTGCCAGCATGGTATGGGATAGCCAGCGAGAGACCCAGTACTCC. Amino acids: CASMVWDSQRETQYS.

The chain links TRBV11-2 to TRBJ2-3; 10 bases align to TRBD2. V dropped 1 base and J dropped 5; count of bases not matched to a gene: 9. Germline V CDR1 and CDR2: SGHAT, FQNNGV. The CDR3 is made up of 17 amino acids. CDR3 DNA: TGTGCCAGCAGCTTAGTACCAGCGGGGGGGCCCATAGATACGCAGTATTTT. Encoded protein: CASSLVPAGGPIDTQYF.

V is TRBV6-2 or TRBV6-3 and J is TRBJ2-1; 8 nucleotides agree with TRBD1. CDR1 and CDR2 from the germline V gene are MNHEY and SVGEGT. With 7 bases clipped from V and 3 bases from J, the junction kept 20 bases outside the gene matches. The CDR3 runs to 19 residues. The CDR3 is CASNPQGGGGGGNYNEQFF. The CDR3 DNA follows: TGTGCCAGCAATCCACAGGGGGGCGGTGGAGGGGGCAACTACAATGAGCAGTTCTTC.

This clonotype was detected only a few times. The rearrangement uses TRBV29-1 and TRBJ1-2; 10 bases align to TRBD1. CDR1 is SQVTM, CDR2 ANQGSEA, per germline. The length of the CDR3 is 15 residues. V trimming: 1 base; J trimming: 4 bases; junction bases outside the gene matches: 6. The CDR3 here is CSVEGRDRGGYGYTF. The CDR3 DNA follows: TGCAGCGTTGAAGGTCGGGACAGGGGCGGCTATGGCTACACCTTC. The whole variable domain, filled in from reference TRBV29-1 and TRBJ1-2, reads SAVISQKPSRDICQRGTSLTIQCQVDSQVTMMFWYRQQPGQSLTLIATANQGSEATYESGFVIDKFPISRPNLTFSTLTVSNMSPEDSSIYLCSVEGRDRGGYGYTFGSGTRLTVV.

The chain joins TRBV20-1 to TRBJ2-3, with 7 positions matching TRBD2. The CDR3 is 14 residues long. J was trimmed by 2 bases and V by 7 bases; bases with no gene match: 9. Germline V CDR1 and CDR2: DFQATT, SNEGSKA (reference sequence). CDR3 sequence: CSVVPGGVTDTQYF. The CDR3 nucleotides are TGCAGTGTGGTTCCGGGGGGAGTCACAGATACGCAGTATTTT.

The V and J genes are TRBV20-1 and TRBJ1-2, with TRBD1 identical over 7 bases. CDR1 and CDR2 (germline): DFQATT, SNEGSKA (reference sequence). J gave up 0 bases and V 6 bases, and 10 bases lay outside the gene matches. This CDR3 contains 15 residues. In nucleotides, the CDR3 is TGCAGTGCCGCCCCGGGACAGATCGCTAACTATGGCTACACCTTC. Amino acids: CSAAPGQIANYGYTF.

This sequence joins TRBV5-1 and TRBJ1-1, with unresolved D. Trimming shortened V by 2 bases and J by 3 bases, and 8 bases separated the two germline ends. The CDR3 totals 13 residues. Germline V gene data show CDR1 as SGHRS and CDR2 as YFSETQ. As DNA, the CDR3 is TGCGCCAGCAGCTTCGTACAGTACACTGAAGCTTTCTTT. This codes for CASSFVQYTEAFF.

The chain's CDR3 is CASSFTLRASSYEQYF. CDR3 coding DNA: TGTGCCAGCAGTTTTACTCTCAGGGCTAGCTCCTACGAGCAGTACTTC. The rearrangement links TRBV6-5 to TRBJ2-7; D perhaps matches TRBD1 (5 bases). The germline V gene has CDR1 MNHEY and CDR2 SVGAGI. CDR3 size: 16 residues. V lost 4 bases, J lost 0 bases, and 16 bases lay in between.

This clonotype was detected once. V gene TRBV20-1 combines with J gene TRBJ2-1, with D perhaps TRBD1 or TRBD2 (5 bases each). The ends were cut back, 6 bases at V and 0 bases at J, with 15 bases in the middle. Germline-derived CDR1 and CDR2 are DFQATT and SNEGSKA (reference sequence). This CDR3 is built from 15 residues. CDR3 nucleotide sequence: TGCAGTGCCATACACAGGAGGAGCTCCTACAATGAGCAGTTCTTC. It codes for CSAIHRRSSYNEQFF.

J is TRBJ1-2 and V is TRBV15, with D uncertain. V was clipped by 0 bases and J by 2 bases, with 16 bases between them. The length of the CDR3 is 17 residues. The germline V gene encodes CDR1 LNHNV and CDR2 YYDKDF (reference sequence). CDR3 nucleotides: TGTGCCACCAGCAGAGATCGGGAAAGGCGCCAAAACTATGGCTACACCTTC. Residues: CATSRDRERRQNYGYTF.

The chain links TRBV5-6 to TRBJ2-3; 7 positions agree with TRBD1. The germline V gene has CDR1 SGHDT and CDR2 YYEEEE. There are 17 residues in the CDR3. V lost 0 bases to trimming and J lost 3 bases; unmatched junction nucleotides: 10. The CDR3 coding sequence is TGTGCCAGCAGCTTGGAAGCGACAGGGTTAGTAACAGATACGCAGTATTTT. It translates to CASSLEATGLVTDTQYF. Variable domain in full (rest from reference TRBV5-6 and TRBJ2-3): DAGVTQSPTHLIKTRGQQVTLRCSPKSGHDTVSWYQQALGQGPQFIFQYYEEEERQRGNFPDRFSGHQFPNYSSELNVNALLLGDSALYLCASSLEATGLVTDTQYFGPGTRLTVL.